These T cell receptor beta chains were read from a single sample in a study of read filtering for tumor transcriptome and immune sequencing. Each CDR3 protein gets one entry after TCRdb re-called the reads with MiXCR. The sample yields fewer than 45,000 distinct CDR3 sequences, 12% seen once. The sequenced sample was a population of CD138-negative cells sorted from bone marrow. The source is a donor aged 40 or over with multiple myeloma. Both conserved end residues are part of each CDR3. The D gene is left open where the match is weak. Clone sizes are shown as how often the clone was seen (once, few, many) or a class if it is expanded.

J gene	V gene	clone size	D gene	CDR3 protein	CDR3 DNA
TRBJ2-3	TRBV29-1	many	.	CSVDGPHTDTQYF	TGCAGCGTTGACGGTCCCCACACAGATACGCAGTATTTT
TRBJ1-5	TRBV6-6	many	.	CASSPGNGPHKPQHF	TGTGCCAGCAGCCCGGGGAACGGACCGCACAAGCCCCAGCATTTT
TRBJ2-3	TRBV20-1	many	TRBD2	CSARVAGGFRDTQYF	TGCAGTGCTAGAGTAGCGGGGGGGTTTAGGGATACGCAGTATTTT
TRBJ2-1	TRBV4-1	many	.	CASSLLGSNNEQFF	TGCGCCAGCAGCCTCCTGGGCTCAAACAATGAGCAGTTCTTC
TRBJ2-4	TRBV6-1	many	.	CASSGDSLAKNIQYF	TGTGCCAGCAGTGGTGACAGTCTAGCCAAAAACATTCAGTACTTC
TRBJ2-1	TRBV11-2	few	TRBD2	CASSPRLAGDYNEQFF	TGTGCCAGCAGCCCCAGACTAGCGGGGGACTACAATGAGCAGTTCTTC
TRBJ2-7	TRBV10-3	many	.	CASKRTETYEQYF	TGTGCCAGCAAAAGGACCGAAACCTACGAGCAGTACTTC
TRBJ2-2	TRBV29-1	many	.	CSVPLLGELFF	TGCAGCGTTCCTTTATTAGGGGAGCTGTTTTTT
TRBJ1-1	TRBV6-1	many	.	CASSRGALEAFF	TGTGCCAGCAGTAGAGGGGCCCTTGAAGCTTTCTTT
TRBJ1-4	TRBV4-1	many	.	CASSQDKGWEKLFF	TGCGCCAGCAGCCAGGACAAGGGTTGGGAAAAACTGTTTTTT